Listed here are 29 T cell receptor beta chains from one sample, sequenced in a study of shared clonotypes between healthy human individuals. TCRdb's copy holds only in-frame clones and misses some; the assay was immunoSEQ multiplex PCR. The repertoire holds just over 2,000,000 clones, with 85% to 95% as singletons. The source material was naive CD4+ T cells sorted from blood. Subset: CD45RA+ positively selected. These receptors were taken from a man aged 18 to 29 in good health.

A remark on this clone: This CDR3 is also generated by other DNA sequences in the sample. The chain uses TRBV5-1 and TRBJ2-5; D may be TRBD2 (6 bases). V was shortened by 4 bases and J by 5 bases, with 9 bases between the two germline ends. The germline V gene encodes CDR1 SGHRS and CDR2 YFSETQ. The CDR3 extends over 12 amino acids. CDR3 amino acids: CASSPAGETQYF. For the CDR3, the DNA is TGCGCCAGCAGCCCGGCGGGGGAGACCCAGTACTTC.

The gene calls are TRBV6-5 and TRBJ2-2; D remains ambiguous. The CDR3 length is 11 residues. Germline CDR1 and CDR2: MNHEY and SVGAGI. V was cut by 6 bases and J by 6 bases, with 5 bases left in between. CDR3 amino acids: CASRRAGELFF. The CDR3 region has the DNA TGTGCCAGCAGACGAGCCGGGGAGCTGTTTTTT.

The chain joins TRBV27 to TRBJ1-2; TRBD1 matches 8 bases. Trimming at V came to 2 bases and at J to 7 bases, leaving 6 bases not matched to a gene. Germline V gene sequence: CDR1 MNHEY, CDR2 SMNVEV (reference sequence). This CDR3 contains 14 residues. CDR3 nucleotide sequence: TGTGCCAGCAGTTTAGAAGACAGGGGCAGTGGCTACACCTTC. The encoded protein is CASSLEDRGSGYTF.

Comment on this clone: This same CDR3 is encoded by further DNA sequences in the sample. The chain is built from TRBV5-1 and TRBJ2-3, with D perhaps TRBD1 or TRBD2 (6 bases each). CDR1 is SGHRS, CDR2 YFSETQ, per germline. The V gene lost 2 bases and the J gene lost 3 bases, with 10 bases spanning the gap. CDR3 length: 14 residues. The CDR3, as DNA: TGCGCCAGCAGCTTAGGGGGGCGAACAGATACGCAGTATTTT. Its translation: CASSLGGRTDTQYF.

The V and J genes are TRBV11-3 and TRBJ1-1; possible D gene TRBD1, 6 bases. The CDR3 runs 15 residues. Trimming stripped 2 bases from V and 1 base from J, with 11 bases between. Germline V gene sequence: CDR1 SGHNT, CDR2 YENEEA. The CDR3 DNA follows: TGTGCCAGCAGCTTACGAGGGGGAACGAACACTGAAGCTTTCTTT. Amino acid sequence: CASSLRGGTNTEAFF.

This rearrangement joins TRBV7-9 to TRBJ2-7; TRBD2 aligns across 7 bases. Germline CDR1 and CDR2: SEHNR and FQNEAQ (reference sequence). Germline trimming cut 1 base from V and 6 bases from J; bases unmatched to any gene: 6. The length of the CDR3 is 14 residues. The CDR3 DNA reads TGTGCCAGCAGCTTAGAAGGGCGGGAGAGCGAGCAGTACTTC. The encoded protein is CASSLEGRESEQYF.

This CDR3 reads CASSRDRNPNSPLHF. The CDR3, as DNA: TGTGCCAGCAGCCGGGACAGGAATCCGAATTCACCCCTCCACTTT. The J gene is TRBJ1-6, the V gene TRBV6-1; 8 bases align to TRBD1. This CDR3 is 15 amino acids long. Losses at the gene ends were 6 bases for V and 7 bases for J; bases not matched to a gene: 8. Germline V gene sequence: CDR1 MNHNS, CDR2 SASEGT.

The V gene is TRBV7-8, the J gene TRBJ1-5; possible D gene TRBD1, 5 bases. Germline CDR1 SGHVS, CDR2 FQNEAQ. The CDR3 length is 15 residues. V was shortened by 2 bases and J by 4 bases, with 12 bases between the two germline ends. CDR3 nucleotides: TGTGCCAGCAGCTTAAGAGGGGACGGTAATCAGCCCCAGCATTTT. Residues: CASSLRGDGNQPQHF. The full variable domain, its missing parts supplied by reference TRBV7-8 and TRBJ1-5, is GAGVSQSPRYKVAKRGQDVALRCDPISGHVSLFWYQQALGQGPEFLTYFQNEAQLDKSGLPSDRFFAERPEGSVSTLKIQRTQQEDSAVYLCASSLRGDGNQPQHFGDGTRLSIL.

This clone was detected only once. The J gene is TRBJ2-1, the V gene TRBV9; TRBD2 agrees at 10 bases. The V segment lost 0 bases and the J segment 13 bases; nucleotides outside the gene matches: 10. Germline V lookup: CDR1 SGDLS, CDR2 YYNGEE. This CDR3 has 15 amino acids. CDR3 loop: CASSVGSGRLVVQFF. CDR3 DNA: TGTGCCAGCAGCGTAGGTAGCGGGAGGTTAGTCGTTCAGTTCTTC.

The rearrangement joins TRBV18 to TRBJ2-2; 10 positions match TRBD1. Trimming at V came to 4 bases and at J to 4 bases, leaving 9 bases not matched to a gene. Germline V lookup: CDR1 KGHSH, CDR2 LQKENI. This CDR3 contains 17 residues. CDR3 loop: CASSLLGTGDSTGELFF. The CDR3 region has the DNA TGTGCCAGCTCACTCCTTGGGACAGGGGACAGCACCGGGGAGCTGTTTTTT.

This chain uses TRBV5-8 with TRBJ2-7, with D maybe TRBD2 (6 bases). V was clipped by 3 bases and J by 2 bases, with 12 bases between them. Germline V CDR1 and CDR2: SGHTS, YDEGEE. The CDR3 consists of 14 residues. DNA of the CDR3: TGTGCCAGCAGCTATCGGGGAGGACCCTACGAGCAGTACTTC. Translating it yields CASSYRGGPYEQYF.

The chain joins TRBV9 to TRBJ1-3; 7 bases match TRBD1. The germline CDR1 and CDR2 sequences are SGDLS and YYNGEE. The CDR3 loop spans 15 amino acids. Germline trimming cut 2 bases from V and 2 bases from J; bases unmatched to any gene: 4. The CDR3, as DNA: TGTGCCAGCAGCGTTCAGACAGGGCCTGGAAACACCATATATTTT. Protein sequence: CASSVQTGPGNTIYF.

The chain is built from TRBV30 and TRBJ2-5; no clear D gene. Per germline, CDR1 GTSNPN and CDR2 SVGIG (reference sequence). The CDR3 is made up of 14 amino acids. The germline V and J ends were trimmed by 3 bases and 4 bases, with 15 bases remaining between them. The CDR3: CAWSPGRVRETQYF. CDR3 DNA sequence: TGTGCCTGGAGCCCAGGAAGGGTGAGAGAGACCCAGTACTTC. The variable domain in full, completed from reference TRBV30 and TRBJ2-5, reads SQTIHQWPATLVQPVGSPLSLECTVEGTSNPNLYWYRQAAGRGLQLLFYSVGIGQISSEVPQNLSASRPQDRQFILSSKKLLLSDSGFYLCAWSPGRVRETQYFGPGTRLLVL.

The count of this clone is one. Here the CDR3 reads CASSPRTSGGAHEQYF. The CDR3 DNA reads as TGCGCCAGCAGCCCGAGGACTAGCGGGGGGGCCCACGAGCAGTACTTC. The chain couples TRBV5-1 to TRBJ2-7; TRBD2 matches at 15 bases. Germline V CDR1 and CDR2: SGHRS, YFSETQ. The CDR3 is made up of 16 amino acids. Trimming took 4 bases from V and 5 from J; bases not matched to a gene: 7.

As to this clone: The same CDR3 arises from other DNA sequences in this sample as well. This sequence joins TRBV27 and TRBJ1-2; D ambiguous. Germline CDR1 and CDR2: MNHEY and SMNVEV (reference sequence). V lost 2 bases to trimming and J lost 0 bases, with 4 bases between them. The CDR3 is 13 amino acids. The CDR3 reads CASSLRPNYGYTF. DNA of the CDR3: TGTGCCAGCAGTTTACGTCCTAACTATGGCTACACCTTC.

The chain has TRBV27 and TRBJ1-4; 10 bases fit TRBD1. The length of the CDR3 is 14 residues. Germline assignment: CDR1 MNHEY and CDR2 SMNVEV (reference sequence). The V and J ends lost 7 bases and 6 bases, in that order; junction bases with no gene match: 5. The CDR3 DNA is TGTGCCAGCATCTCCGGGACAGGGGATGAAAAACTGTTTTTT. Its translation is CASISGTGDEKLFF.

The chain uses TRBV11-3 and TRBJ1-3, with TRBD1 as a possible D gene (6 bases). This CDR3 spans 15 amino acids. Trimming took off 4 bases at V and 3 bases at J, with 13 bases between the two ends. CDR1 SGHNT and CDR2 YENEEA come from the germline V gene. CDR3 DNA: TGTGCCAGCAGCTCGGACACAGGGCATGGAAACACCATATATTTT. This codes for CASSSDTGHGNTIYF.

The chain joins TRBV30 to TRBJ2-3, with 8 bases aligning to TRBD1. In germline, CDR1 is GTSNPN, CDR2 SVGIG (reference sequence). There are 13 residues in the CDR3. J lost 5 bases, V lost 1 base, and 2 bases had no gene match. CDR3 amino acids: CAWSGDRGDTQYF. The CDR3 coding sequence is TGTGCCTGGAGTGGCGACAGGGGAGATACGCAGTATTTT. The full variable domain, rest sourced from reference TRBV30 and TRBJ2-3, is SQTIHQWPATLVQPVGSPLSLECTVEGTSNPNLYWYRQAAGRGLQLLFYSVGIGQISSEVPQNLSASRPQDRQFILSSKKLLLSDSGFYLCAWSGDRGDTQYFGPGTRLTVL.

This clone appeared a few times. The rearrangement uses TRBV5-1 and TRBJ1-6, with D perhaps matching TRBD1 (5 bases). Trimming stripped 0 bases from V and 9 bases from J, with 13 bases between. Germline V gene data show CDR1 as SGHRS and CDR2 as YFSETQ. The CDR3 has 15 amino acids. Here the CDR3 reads CASSLVEGTISPLHF. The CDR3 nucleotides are TGCGCCAGCAGCTTGGTTGAAGGGACGATTTCACCCCTCCACTTT.

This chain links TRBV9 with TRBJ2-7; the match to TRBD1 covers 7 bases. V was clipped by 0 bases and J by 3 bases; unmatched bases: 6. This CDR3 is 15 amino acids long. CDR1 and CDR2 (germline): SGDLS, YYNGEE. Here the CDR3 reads CASSVAQGPFYEQYF. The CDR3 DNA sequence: TGTGCCAGCAGCGTAGCACAGGGGCCTTTCTACGAGCAGTACTTC.

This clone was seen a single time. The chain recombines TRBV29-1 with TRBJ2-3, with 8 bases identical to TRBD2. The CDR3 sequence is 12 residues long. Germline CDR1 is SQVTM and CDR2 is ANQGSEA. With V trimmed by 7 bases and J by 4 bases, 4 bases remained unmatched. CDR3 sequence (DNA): TGCAGCGCGGGGGGGGCAGCAGATACGCAGTATTTT. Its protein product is CSAGGAADTQYF.

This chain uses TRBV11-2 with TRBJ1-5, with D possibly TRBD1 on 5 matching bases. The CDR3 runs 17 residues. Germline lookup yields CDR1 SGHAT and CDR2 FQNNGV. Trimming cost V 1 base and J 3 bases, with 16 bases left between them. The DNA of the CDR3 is TGTGCCAGCAGCTTAGGTACAGGTAGTCAGAACAATCAGCCCCAGCATTTT. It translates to CASSLGTGSQNNQPQHF.

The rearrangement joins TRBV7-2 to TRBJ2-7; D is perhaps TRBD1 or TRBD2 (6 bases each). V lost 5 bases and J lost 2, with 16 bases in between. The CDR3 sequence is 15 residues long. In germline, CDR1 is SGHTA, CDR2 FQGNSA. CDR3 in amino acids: CASSPQTGAPYEQYF. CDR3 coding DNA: TGTGCCAGCAGCCCTCAAACGGGGGCCCCCTACGAGCAGTACTTC.

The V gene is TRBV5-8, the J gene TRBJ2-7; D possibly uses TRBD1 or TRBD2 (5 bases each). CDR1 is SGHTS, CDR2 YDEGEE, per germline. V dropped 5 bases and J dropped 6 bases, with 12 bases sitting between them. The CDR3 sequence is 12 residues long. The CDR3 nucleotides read TGTGCCAGCAGTTTGTGGGGGATCGAGCAGTACTTC. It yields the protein CASSLWGIEQYF.

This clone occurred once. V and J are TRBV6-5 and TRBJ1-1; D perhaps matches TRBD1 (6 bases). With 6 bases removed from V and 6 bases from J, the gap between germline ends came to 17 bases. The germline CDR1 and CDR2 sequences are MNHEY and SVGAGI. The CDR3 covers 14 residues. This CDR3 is CASRHPQGLAEAFF. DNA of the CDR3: TGTGCCAGCAGGCACCCACAGGGCTTGGCTGAAGCTTTCTTT.

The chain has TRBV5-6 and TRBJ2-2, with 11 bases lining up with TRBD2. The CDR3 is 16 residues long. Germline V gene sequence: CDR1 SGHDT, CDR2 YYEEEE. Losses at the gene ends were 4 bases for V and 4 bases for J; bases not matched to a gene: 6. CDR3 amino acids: CASSPGLAVLTGELFF. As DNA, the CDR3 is TGTGCCAGCAGCCCGGGACTAGCGGTTCTCACCGGGGAGCTGTTTTTT.

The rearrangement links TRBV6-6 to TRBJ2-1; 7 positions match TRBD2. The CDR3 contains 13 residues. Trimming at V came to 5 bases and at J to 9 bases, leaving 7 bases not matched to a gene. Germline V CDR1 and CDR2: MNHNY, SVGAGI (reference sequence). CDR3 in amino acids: CASSLILAAEQFF. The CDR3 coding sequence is TGTGCCAGCAGTCTGATCCTAGCGGCTGAGCAGTTCTTC.

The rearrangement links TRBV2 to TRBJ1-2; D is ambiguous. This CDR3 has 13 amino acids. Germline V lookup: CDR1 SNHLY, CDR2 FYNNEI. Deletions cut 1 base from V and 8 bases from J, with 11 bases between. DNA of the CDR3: TGTGCCAGCAGTGAAGACTCCCCGGGGGGCTACACCTTC. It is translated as CASSEDSPGGYTF.

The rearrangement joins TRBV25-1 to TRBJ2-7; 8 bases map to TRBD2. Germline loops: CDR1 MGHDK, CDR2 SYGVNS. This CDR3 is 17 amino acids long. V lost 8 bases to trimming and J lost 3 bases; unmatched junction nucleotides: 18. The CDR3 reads CASYPIQSGGRGYEQYF. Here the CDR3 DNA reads TGTGCCAGCTACCCAATCCAAAGCGGGGGACGAGGCTACGAGCAGTACTTC.